This T cell receptor beta chain was sequenced in a study of beta chain features in type 1 diabetes. About the research overall: No age, gender or cell yield differences were seen between patients and healthy donors.

Study-level points and caveats: Moderate yet significant TCRB CDR3 shortening was seen in Type 1 diabetes patients in all four CD4+ subsets.

This clone appeared a few times. The antigen remains unidentified. cDNA synthesis used the whole RNA isolate, giving expressed TCRB sequences. Clones were sequenced by immunoSEQ multiplex PCR, and TCRdb holds only the in-frame ones, with some missing. The sample comprises 330,000 or so clones, roughly an eighth of which are singletons, and approximately 0.01% rests with the top ten. Purity exceeding 98% was reached by all sorted populations. Germline V gene lookup returns CDR1 LNHNV and CDR2 YYDKDF (reference sequence). V lost 5 bases to trimming and J lost 2 bases; unmatched junction nucleotides: 3. The CDR3 runs to 15 residues.

The TCR originated in a woman aged 18-29 years with type 1 diabetes. The rearrangement links TRBV15 to TRBJ2-3; TRBD1 agrees at 11 bases. The specimen sequenced was naive CD4+ T cells from blood. The DNA of the CDR3 is TGTGCCACCAGCGGGGGACAGGGGGTCACAGATACGCAGTATTTT. Translated: CATSGGQGVTDTQYF.